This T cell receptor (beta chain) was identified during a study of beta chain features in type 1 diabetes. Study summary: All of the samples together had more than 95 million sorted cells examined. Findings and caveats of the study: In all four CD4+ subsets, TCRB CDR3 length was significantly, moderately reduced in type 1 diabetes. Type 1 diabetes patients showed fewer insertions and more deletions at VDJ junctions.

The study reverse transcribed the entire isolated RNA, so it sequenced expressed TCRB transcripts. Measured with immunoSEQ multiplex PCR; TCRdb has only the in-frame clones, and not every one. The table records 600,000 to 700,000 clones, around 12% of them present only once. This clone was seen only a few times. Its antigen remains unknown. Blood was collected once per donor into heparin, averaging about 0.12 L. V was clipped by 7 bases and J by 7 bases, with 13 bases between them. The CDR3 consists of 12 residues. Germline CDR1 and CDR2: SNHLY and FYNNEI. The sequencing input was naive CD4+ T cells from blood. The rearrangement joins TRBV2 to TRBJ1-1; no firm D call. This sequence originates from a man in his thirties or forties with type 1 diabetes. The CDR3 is CASIDLGIEAFF. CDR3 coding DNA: TGTGCCAGCATCGATTTGGGGATTGAAGCTTTCTTT.